This entry lists 15 T cell receptor beta chains sequenced from one sample in a study of T cell responses to AZD1222 COVID-19 vaccine. Here immunoSEQ multiplex PCR was the method, and the copy in TCRdb shows in-frame clones only, minus some. This sample has 85,000 to 100,000 clones, with 78% found just once. The sequencing used peripheral blood, collected on day 0 of AZD1222 vaccination. These receptors all stem from an adult in good health.

The chain joins TRBV15 to TRBJ1-5; no clear D. This CDR3 has 14 residues. V gave up 3 bases and J gave up 4 bases, with 10 bases separating them. Germline values: CDR1 LNHNV, CDR2 YYDKDF (reference sequence). CDR3 region: CATSRDVGNQPQHF. The CDR3 DNA reads TGTGCCACCAGCAGGGATGTAGGGAATCAGCCCCAGCATTTT.

This chain links TRBV6-5 with TRBJ2-2; perhaps TRBD2 as D (5 bases). V was clipped by 0 bases and J by 3 bases, with 8 bases between them. The germline V gene encodes CDR1 MNHEY and CDR2 SVGAGI. The length of the CDR3 is 15 residues. The CDR3 DNA reads TGTGCCAGCAGTTACTCGAACGGGGACACCGGGGAGCTGTTTTTT. This encodes CASSYSNGDTGELFF.

This clone came up a few times. The gene calls are TRBV19 and TRBJ2-7; 11 bases line up with TRBD1. Germline loops: CDR1 LNHDA, CDR2 SQIVND (reference sequence). With 6 bases clipped from V and 3 bases from J, the junction kept 1 base outside the gene matches. The CDR3 extends over 13 amino acids. In DNA, the CDR3 is TGTGCCAGTAGGGGACAGGGGGTCTACGAGCAGTACTTC. Translation gives CASRGQGVYEQYF.

The V gene is TRBV3-1 (or the pseudogene TRBV3-2), the J gene TRBJ2-5; TRBD2 might be the D (6 bases). The ends were cut back, 5 bases at V and 1 base at J, with 14 bases in the middle. Germline V gene data show CDR1 as LGHDT and CDR2 as YNNKEL (reference sequence). The CDR3 is 15 residues long. CDR3 residues: CASSDLVAAQETQYF. The CDR3 bases are TGTGCCAGCAGCGACTTAGTAGCGGCCCAAGAGACCCAGTACTTC.

The chain joins TRBV18 to TRBJ2-7; 12 bases map to TRBD2. J lost 6 bases, V lost 0 bases, and 6 bases had no gene match. Germline loops: CDR1 KGHSH, CDR2 LQKENI. The CDR3 covers 16 residues. CDR3: CASSPPGTSGRSEQYF. CDR3 nucleotides: TGTGCCAGCTCACCACCGGGGACTAGCGGGCGCTCCGAGCAGTACTTC.

V usage is TRBV19 and J usage is TRBJ2-7; D may be TRBD1 (5 bases). CDR3 length: 13 residues. Germline V gene data show CDR1 as LNHDA and CDR2 as SQIVND (reference sequence). Trimming removed 6 bases at V and 0 bases at J, with 9 bases between. The CDR3 loop is CASRFQGSYEQYF. The DNA for the CDR3 is TGTGCCAGTAGGTTCCAGGGCTCCTACGAGCAGTACTTC.

This clone showed up just once. The chain couples TRBV18 to TRBJ2-1, with TRBD2 as a possible D gene (5 bases). CDR1 and CDR2 from the germline V gene are KGHSH and LQKENI. The CDR3 runs to 11 residues. V lost 8 bases to trimming and J lost 8 bases, with 10 bases between them. The DNA of the CDR3 is TGTGCCAGCCAGCGGTCCGATGAGCAGTTCTTC. This gives the protein CASQRSDEQFF. The full variable domain, its missing parts supplied by reference TRBV18 and TRBJ2-1, is NAGVMQNPRHLVRRRGQEARLRCSPMKGHSHVYWYRQLPEEGLKFMVYLQKENIIDESGMPKERFSAEFPKEGPSILRIQQVVRGDSAAYFCASQRSDEQFFGPGTRLTVL.

The table lists this clone with a few counts. The chain carries TRBV2 and TRBJ2-1, with 11 bases fitting TRBD2. The CDR3 extends over 17 amino acids. In germline, CDR1 is SNHLY, CDR2 FYNNEI. V shed 7 bases and J 0 bases; nucleotides not matched to a gene: 8. CDR3 DNA: TGTGCCAGCAAGAGGACTAGCGGGCTTCGCTCCTACAATGAGCAGTTCTTC. Translation: CASKRTSGLRSYNEQFF.

The rearrangement uses TRBV7-2 and TRBJ2-3, with D perhaps being TRBD1 or TRBD2 (6 bases each). The CDR3 covers 14 residues. Germline CDR1 and CDR2: SGHTA and FQGNSA. The ends were cut back, 6 bases at V and 7 bases at J, with 17 bases in the middle. The CDR3 spells CASRTPTGGNTQYF. The CDR3 DNA reads as TGTGCCAGCAGAACCCCGACAGGAGGGAATACGCAGTATTTT. Full variable domain (outside the CDR3, taken from reference TRBV7-2 and TRBJ2-3): GAGVSQSPSNKVTEKGKDVELRCDPISGHTALYWYRQSLGQGLEFLIYFQGNSAPDKSGLPSDRFSAERTGGSVSTLTIQRTQQEDSAVYLCASRTPTGGNTQYFGPGTRLTVL.

The chain uses TRBV7-2 and TRBJ2-5; 8 bases map to TRBD2. This CDR3 is built from 14 residues. Trimming at V came to 6 bases and at J to 5 bases, leaving 8 bases not matched to a gene. CDR1 SGHTA and CDR2 FQGNSA come from the germline V gene. This CDR3 reads CASRHGLASETQYF. The CDR3 coding sequence is TGTGCCAGCAGACATGGACTAGCAAGTGAGACCCAGTACTTC. The full variable domain, with the rest looked up from reference TRBV7-2 and TRBJ2-5, is GAGVSQSPSNKVTEKGKDVELRCDPISGHTALYWYRQSLGQGLEFLIYFQGNSAPDKSGLPSDRFSAERTGGSVSTLTIQRTQQEDSAVYLCASRHGLASETQYFGPGTRLLVL.

The chain combines TRBV2 with TRBJ2-1; TRBD1 aligns across 7 bases. Per the germline V gene, CDR1 is SNHLY and CDR2 is FYNNEI. Trimming took 4 bases from V and 7 from J; bases not matched to a gene: 10. This CDR3 has 15 residues. The CDR3 nucleotides are TGTGCCAGCAGTGCTAACAGGGGCTCCCCTAATGAGCAGTTCTTC. This translates into CASSANRGSPNEQFF.

The chain employs TRBV3-1 (or the pseudogene TRBV3-2) and TRBJ2-1; D uncertain. The CDR3 runs to 14 residues. Germline CDR1 is LGHDT and CDR2 is YNNKEL (reference sequence). The V end lost 1 base, the J end lost 5 bases, and 9 bases lay between the germline ends. As DNA, the CDR3 is TGTGCCAGCAGCCAAGCCTTTGAAGACAATGAGCAGTTCTTC. Translating gives CASSQAFEDNEQFF.

The chain employs TRBV24-1 and TRBJ2-1; D remains ambiguous. V gave up 5 bases and J gave up 5 bases, with 6 bases separating them. This CDR3 has 12 amino acids. In germline, CDR1 is KGHDR, CDR2 SFDVKD. CDR3 region: CATSGEHNEQFF. DNA for the CDR3: TGTGCCACCAGTGGAGAACACAATGAGCAGTTCTTC.

The genes are TRBV5-1 and TRBJ2-1; the match to TRBD2 covers 11 bases. The CDR3 totals 16 residues. V lost 3 bases and J lost 7; bases outside the gene matches: 9. CDR1 is SGHRS and CDR2 is YFSETQ in the germline V gene. The CDR3 coding sequence is TGCGCCAGCAGCTCGCCGGGACTAGCGGAGACTAATGAGCAGTTCTTC. This sequence encodes CASSSPGLAETNEQFF.

This clone appeared once. The chain joins TRBV28 to TRBJ2-2, with 7 bases identical to TRBD2. The junction had 13 bases not matched to a gene; V was cut back by 5 bases and J by 4 bases. CDR1 and CDR2 (germline): MDHEN, SYDVKM. The CDR3 runs to 17 residues. The CDR3 protein is CASSASSGTTVTGELFF. The CDR3 nucleotides read TGTGCCAGCAGTGCCTCTTCCGGGACTACCGTCACCGGGGAGCTGTTTTTT.